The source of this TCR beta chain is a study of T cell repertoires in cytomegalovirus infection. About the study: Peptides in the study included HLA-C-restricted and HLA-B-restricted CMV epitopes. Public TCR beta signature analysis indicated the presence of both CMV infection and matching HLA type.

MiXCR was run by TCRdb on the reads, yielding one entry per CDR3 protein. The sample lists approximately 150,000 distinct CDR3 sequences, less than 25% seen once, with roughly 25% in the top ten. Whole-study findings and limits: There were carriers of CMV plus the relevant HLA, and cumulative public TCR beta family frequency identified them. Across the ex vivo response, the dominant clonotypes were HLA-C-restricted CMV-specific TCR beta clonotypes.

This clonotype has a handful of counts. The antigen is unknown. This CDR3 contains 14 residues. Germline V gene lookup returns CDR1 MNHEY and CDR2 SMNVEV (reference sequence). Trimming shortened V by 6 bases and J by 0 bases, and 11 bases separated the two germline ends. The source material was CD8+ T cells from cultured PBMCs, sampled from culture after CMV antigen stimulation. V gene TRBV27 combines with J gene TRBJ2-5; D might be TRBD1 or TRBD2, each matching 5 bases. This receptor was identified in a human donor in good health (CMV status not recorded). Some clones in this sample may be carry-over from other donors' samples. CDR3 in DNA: TGTGCCAGCAGCCCCGGGGCAGACCAAGAGACCCAGTACTTC. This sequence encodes CASSPGADQETQYF.